This section outlines one TCR beta chain sequence together with its context. The target antigen is unknown. Using immunoSEQ multiplex PCR, the repertoire was profiled, and TCRdb retains in-frame clones only, with some absent. Seen here are approximately 84,000 clones, more than 80% observed once, and the top ten hold less than 3%. V lost 7 bases and J lost 7, with 19 bases in between. This CDR3 has 16 amino acids. Germline V lookup: CDR1 KGHDR, CDR2 SFDVKD. These data come from a study of T cell responses to AZD1222 COVID-19 vaccine. Study-level points and caveats: Following two doses of AZD1222, Spike-specific TCR breadth and depth rose. Only a handful of AZD1222 recipients were seropositive at baseline.

The rearrangement joins TRBV24-1 to TRBJ1-6, with D maybe TRBD1 (5 bases). The TCR originated in an adult who received the AZD1222 COVID-19 vaccine. The sequenced sample was peripheral blood, obtained 28 days after the second AZD1222 dose. The CDR3 sequence is CATRIQVMGWNSPLHF. The CDR3 bases are TGTGCCACCAGAATACAGGTTATGGGTTGGAATTCACCCCTCCACTTT.